This TCR beta chain came from a study of beta chain features in type 1 diabetes. Study results and caveats: Comparison showed that naive, central memory and Treg TCRB repertoires appeared more similar among patients than among healthy donors. TCRB CDR3 length was moderately but significantly reduced in all four CD4+ subsets of Type 1 diabetes patients.

Of the isolated RNA, all was reverse transcribed, and so the sequenced material was expressed TCRB transcripts. TCRdb's table, derived via immunoSEQ multiplex PCR, lists solely in-frame clones and lacks some. The sample lists some 290,000 clones, approximately 15% occurring once. In the case of this clone: Its antigen is unknown.

Sequencing was carried out using naive CD4+ T cells from blood. The clonotype originates from a man younger than 45 with type 1 diabetes.

The CDR3 reads CASSRDRALNEQYF. CDR3 nucleotide sequence: TGTGCCAGCAGCCGCGACAGGGCTCTCAACGAGCAGTACTTC. The chain recombines TRBV6-5 with TRBJ2-7; 7 positions match TRBD1. CDR3 length: 14 residues. Germline V lookup: CDR1 MNHEY, CDR2 SVGAGI. The J segment lost 5 bases and the V segment lost 6 bases, leaving 10 bases of the junction unmatched.